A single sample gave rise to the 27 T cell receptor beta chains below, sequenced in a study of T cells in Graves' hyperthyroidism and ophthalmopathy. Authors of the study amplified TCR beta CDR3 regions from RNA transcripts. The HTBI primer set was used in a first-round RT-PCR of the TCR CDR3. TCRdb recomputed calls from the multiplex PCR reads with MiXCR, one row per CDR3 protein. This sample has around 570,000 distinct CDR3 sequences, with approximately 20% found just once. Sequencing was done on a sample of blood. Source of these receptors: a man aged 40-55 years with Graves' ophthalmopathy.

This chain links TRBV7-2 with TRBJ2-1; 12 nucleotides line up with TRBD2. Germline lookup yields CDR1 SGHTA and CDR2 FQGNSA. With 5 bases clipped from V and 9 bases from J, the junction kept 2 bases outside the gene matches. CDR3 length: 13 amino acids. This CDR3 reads CASSLLAGGEQFF. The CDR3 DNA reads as TGTGCCAGCAGCCTACTAGCGGGAGGTGAGCAGTTCTTC.

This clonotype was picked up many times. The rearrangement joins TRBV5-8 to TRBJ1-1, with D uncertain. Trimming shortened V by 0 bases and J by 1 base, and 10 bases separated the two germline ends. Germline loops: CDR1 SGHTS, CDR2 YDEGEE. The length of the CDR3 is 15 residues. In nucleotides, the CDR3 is TGTGCCAGCAGCTTGGACTTGGGGAAGAACACTGAAGCTTTCTTT. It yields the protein CASSLDLGKNTEAFF. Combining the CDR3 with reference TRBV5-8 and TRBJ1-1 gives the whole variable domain EAGVTQSPTHLIKTRGQQATLRCSPISGHTSVYWYQQALGLGLQFLLWYDEGEERNRGNFPPRFSGRQFPNYSSELNVNALELEDSALYLCASSLDLGKNTEAFFGQGTRLTVV.

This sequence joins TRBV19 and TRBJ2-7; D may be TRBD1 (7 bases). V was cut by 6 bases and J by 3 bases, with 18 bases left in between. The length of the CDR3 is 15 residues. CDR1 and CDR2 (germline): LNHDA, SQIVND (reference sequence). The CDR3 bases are TGTGCCAGTAGACGACAGGGCCCGGGAGACTACGAGCAGTACTTC. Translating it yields CASRRQGPGDYEQYF.

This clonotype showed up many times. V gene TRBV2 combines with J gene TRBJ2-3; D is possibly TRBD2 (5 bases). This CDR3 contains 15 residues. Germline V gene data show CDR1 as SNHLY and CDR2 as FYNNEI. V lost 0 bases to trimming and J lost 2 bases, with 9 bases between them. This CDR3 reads CASSEALAATDTQYF. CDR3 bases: TGTGCCAGCAGTGAAGCTCTAGCTGCCACAGATACGCAGTATTTT. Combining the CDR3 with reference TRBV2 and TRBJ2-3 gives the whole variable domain EPEVTQTPSHQVTQMGQEVILRCVPISNHLYFYWYRQILGQKVEFLVSFYNNEISEKSEIFDDQFSVERPDGSNFTLKIRSTKLEDSAMYFCASSEALAATDTQYFGPGTRLTVL.

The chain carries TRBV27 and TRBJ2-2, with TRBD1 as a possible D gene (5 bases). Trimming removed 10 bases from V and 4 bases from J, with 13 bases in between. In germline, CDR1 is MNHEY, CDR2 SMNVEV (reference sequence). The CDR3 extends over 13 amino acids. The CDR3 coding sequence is TGTGCCATCAGGGTCCTGGCCACCGGGGAGCTGTTTTTT. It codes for CAIRVLATGELFF.

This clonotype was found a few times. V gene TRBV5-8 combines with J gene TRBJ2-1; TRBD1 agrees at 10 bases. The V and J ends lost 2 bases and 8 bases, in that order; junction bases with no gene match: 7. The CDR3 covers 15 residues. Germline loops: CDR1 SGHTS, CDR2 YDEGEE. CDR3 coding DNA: TGTGCCAGCAGCTTTGGGGACAGGGGAATACATGAGCAGTTCTTC. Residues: CASSFGDRGIHEQFF.

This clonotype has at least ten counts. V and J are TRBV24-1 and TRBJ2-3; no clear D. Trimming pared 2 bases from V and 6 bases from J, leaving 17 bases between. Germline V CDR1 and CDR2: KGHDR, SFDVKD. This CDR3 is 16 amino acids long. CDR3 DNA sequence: TGTGCCACCAGTGATTATCGACGGAACCTACCGGATACGCAGTATTTT. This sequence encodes CATSDYRRNLPDTQYF.

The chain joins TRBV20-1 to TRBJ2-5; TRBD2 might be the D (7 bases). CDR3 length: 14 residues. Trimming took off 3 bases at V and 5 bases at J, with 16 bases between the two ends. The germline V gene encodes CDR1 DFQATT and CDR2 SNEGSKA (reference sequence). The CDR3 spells CSASRGANAETQYF. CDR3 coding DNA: TGCAGTGCTAGTCGGGGGGCGAATGCGGAGACCCAGTACTTC.

CDR3 residues: CSVEGGAGRYNEQFF. CDR3 bases: TGCAGCGTTGAAGGGGGTGCGGGCCGCTACAATGAGCAGTTCTTC. The rearrangement joins TRBV29-1 to TRBJ2-1; perhaps TRBD2 as D (5 bases). The CDR3 sequence is 15 residues long. V dropped 1 base and J dropped 3 bases, with 13 bases sitting between them. The germline V gene has CDR1 SQVTM and CDR2 ANQGSEA.

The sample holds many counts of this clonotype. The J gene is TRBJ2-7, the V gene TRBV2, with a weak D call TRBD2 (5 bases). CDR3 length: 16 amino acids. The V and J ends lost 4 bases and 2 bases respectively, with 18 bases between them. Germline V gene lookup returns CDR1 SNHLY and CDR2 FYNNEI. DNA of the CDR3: TGTGCCAGCAGTGGAACTCTCGGCGGGCATACCTACGAGCAGTACTTC. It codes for CASSGTLGGHTYEQYF.

This chain's CDR3 is CASTRGHSSYQPQHF. The CDR3 region has the DNA TGTGCCAGCACCCGGGGGCACAGTTCATATCAGCCCCAGCATTTT. The chain carries TRBV28 and TRBJ1-5; perhaps TRBD1 as D (6 bases). From germline, CDR1 is MDHEN and CDR2 SYDVKM. V was cut by 7 bases and J by 5 bases, with 18 bases left in between. CDR3 size: 15 residues.

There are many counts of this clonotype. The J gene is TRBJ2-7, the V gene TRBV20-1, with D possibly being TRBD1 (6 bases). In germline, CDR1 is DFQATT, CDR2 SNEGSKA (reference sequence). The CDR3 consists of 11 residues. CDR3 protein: CSIITGHEQYF. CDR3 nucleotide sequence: TGCAGCATTATTACAGGGCACGAGCAGTACTTC.

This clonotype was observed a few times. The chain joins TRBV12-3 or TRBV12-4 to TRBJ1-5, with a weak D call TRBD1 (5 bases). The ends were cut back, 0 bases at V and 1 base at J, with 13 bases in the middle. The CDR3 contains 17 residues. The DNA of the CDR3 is TGTGCCAGCAGTTTAGCGCGGATGGGACCAAGCAATCAGCCCCAGCATTTT. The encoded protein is CASSLARMGPSNQPQHF.

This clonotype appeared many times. In nucleotides, the CDR3 is TGTGCCAGCAGCTCAGCCCCTGGACTAGCGGGAAAATTACAAGAGACCCAGTACTTC. The encoded protein is CASSSAPGLAGKLQETQYF. J is TRBJ2-5 and V is TRBV7-3, with 12 bases lining up with TRBD2. Germline CDR1 is SGHTA and CDR2 is FQGTGA. Trimming at V came to 4 bases and at J to 2 bases, leaving 14 bases not matched to a gene. This CDR3 region has 19 residues. Together with reference TRBV7-3 and TRBJ2-5, the CDR3 gives the full variable domain: GAGVSQTPSNKVTEKGKYVELRCDPISGHTALYWYRQSLGQGPEFLIYFQGTGAADDSGLPNDRFFAVRPEGSVSTLKIQRTERGDSAVYLCASSSAPGLAGKLQETQYFGPGTRLLVL.

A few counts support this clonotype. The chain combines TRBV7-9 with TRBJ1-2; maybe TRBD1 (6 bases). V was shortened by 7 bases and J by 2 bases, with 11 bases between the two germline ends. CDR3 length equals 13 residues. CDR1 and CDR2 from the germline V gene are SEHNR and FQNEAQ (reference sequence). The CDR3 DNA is TGTGCCAGCACCTGGGGGCAAAACTATGGCTACACCTTC. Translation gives CASTWGQNYGYTF.

CDR3 sequence (DNA): TGTGCCAGCAGTGATCGGACTAGCGGGAGTAGCGAGCAGTACTTC. This encodes CASSDRTSGSSEQYF. The chain combines TRBV2 with TRBJ2-7, with 13 nucleotides matching TRBD2. Trimming took 3 bases from V and 6 from J; bases not matched to a gene: 5. This CDR3 is 15 amino acids long. In germline, CDR1 is SNHLY, CDR2 FYNNEI.

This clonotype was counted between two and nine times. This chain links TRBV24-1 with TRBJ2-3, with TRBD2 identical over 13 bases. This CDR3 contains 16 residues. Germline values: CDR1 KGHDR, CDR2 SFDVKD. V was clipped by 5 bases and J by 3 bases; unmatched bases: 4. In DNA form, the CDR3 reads TGTGCCACCAGTGCCCAACTAGCGGGAGGGACAGATACGCAGTATTTT. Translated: CATSAQLAGGTDTQYF.

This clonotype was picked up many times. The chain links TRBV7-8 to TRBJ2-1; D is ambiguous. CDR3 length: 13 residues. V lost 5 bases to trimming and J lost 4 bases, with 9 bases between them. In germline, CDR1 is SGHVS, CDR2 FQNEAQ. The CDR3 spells CASSPPRYNEQFF. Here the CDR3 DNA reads TGTGCCAGCAGCCCCCCAAGGTACAATGAGCAGTTCTTC.

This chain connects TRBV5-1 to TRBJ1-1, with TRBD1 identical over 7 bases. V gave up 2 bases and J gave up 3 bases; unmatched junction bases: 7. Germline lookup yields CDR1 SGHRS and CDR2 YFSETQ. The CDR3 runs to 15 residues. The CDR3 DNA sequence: TGCGCCAGCAGCTTACAGGGGCAGGGCCACACTGAAGCTTTCTTT. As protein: CASSLQGQGHTEAFF.

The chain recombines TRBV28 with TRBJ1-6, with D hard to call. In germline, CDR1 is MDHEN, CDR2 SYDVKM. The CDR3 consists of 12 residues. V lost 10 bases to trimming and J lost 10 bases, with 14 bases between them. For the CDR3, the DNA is TGTGCCATAGAGGGTTTACGCTCACCCCTCCACTTT. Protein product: CAIEGLRSPLHF.

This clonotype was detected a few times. This chain's CDR3 is CASSIRGLLQGYTF. The CDR3 coding sequence is TGTGCCAGCAGTATCAGGGGGCTGCTTCAGGGCTACACCTTC. The chain links TRBV2 to TRBJ1-2; 8 nucleotides agree with TRBD1. Per the germline V gene, CDR1 is SNHLY and CDR2 is FYNNEI. The V gene end was trimmed by 5 bases and the J gene end by 8 bases; junction bases not matched to a gene: 10. The length of the CDR3 is 14 residues.

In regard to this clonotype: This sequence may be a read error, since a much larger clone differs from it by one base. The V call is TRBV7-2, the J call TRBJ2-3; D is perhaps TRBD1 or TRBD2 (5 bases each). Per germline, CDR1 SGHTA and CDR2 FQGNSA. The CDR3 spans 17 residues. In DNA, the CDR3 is TGTGCCAGCAGCTTAGGCTCTCCGGGAACCCGCACAGGTACGCAGTATTTT. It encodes CASSLGSPGTRTGTQYF.

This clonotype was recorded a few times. The DNA of the CDR3 is TGCAGTGCTAGAGTTGGAGCGCCGTACCAAGAGACCCAGTACTTC. This encodes CSARVGAPYQETQYF. This chain joins TRBV20-1 and TRBJ2-5; D uncertain. The CDR3 loop spans 15 amino acids. Germline loops: CDR1 DFQATT, CDR2 SNEGSKA (reference sequence). V was clipped by 1 base and J by 0 bases, with 12 bases between them.

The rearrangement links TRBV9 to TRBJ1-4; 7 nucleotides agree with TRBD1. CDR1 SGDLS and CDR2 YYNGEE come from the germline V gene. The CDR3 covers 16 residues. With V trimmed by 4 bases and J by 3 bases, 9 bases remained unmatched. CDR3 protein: CASSPRGGLANEKLFF. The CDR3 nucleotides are TGTGCCAGCAGCCCCAGGGGGGGGCTCGCTAATGAAAAACTGTTTTTT.

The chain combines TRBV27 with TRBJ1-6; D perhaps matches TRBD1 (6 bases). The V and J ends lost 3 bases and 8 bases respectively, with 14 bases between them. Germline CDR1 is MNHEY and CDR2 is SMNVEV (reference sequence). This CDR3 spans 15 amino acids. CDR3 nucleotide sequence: TGTGCCAGCAGTTTTGATCCCCAGGGGTATTCACCCCTCCACTTT. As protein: CASSFDPQGYSPLHF.

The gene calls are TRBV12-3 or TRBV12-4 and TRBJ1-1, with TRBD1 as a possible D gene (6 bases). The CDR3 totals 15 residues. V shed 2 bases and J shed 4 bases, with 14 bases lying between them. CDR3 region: CASSLPVRGITEAFF. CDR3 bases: TGTGCCAGCAGTTTACCGGTTAGGGGGATCACTGAAGCTTTCTTT.

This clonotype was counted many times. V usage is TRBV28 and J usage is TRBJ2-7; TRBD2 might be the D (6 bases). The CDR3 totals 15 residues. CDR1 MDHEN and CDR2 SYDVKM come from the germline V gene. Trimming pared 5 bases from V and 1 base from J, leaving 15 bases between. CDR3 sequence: CASSPWRASSYEQYF. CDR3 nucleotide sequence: TGTGCCAGCAGTCCTTGGAGGGCGTCATCCTACGAGCAGTACTTC.